One and the same sample provided the 15 T cell receptor beta chains below, sequenced in a study of T cell responses to AZD1222 COVID-19 vaccine. Only in-frame clones appear in the TCRdb table, and some are missing; sequencing was by immunoSEQ multiplex PCR. The sample includes approximately 140,000 clones, 85% to 95% of them seen just once. This specimen was peripheral blood, taken 28 days after the second AZD1222 dose. Receptor source: an adult who received the AZD1222 COVID-19 vaccine.

The chain carries TRBV7-9 and TRBJ1-2; no firm D call. This CDR3 comprises 15 residues. Trimming took 3 bases from V and 0 from J, leaving 11 bases between them. The V gene's germline CDR1 is SEHNR and CDR2 FQNEAQ (reference sequence). As DNA, the CDR3 is TGTGCCAGCAGCTTCGGTCGGGCGGCTAACTATGGCTACACCTTC. Translation: CASSFGRAANYGYTF.

The gene calls are TRBV3-1 (or the pseudogene TRBV3-2) and TRBJ1-1; the D is unclear. Germline loops: CDR1 LGHDT, CDR2 YNNKEL (reference sequence). CDR3 length: 15 amino acids. V lost 8 bases and J 1 base, leaving 17 bases between the germline ends. As DNA, the CDR3 is TGTGCCAGCCTGGGTAACGGTCAGTCGAACACTGAAGCTTTCTTT. Its protein product is CASLGNGQSNTEAFF.

The rearrangement uses TRBV4-3 and TRBJ1-3; no reliable D call. This CDR3 comprises 15 residues. The germline gives CDR1 LGHNA, CDR2 YSLEER. V gave up 1 base and J gave up 0 bases, with 7 bases separating them. In nucleotides, the CDR3 is TGCGCCAGCAGCCAAGCGGGGAACTCTGGAAACACCATATATTTT. As protein: CASSQAGNSGNTIYF.

The chain links TRBV30 to TRBJ2-7; 7 nucleotides align to TRBD1. This CDR3 comprises 13 residues. Germline V gene lookup returns CDR1 GTSNPN and CDR2 SVGIG (reference sequence). V trimming: 0 bases; J trimming: 6 bases; junction bases outside the gene matches: 5. In nucleotides, the CDR3 is TGTGCCTGGAGTGTACGCCGGGACAGCGAGCAGTACGTC. This sequence encodes CAWSVRRDSEQYV.

This chain's CDR3 is CASTKPTGGDRNTIYF. DNA of the CDR3: TGTGCCAGCACGAAACCGACAGGGGGCGATCGAAACACCATATATTTT. The chain uses TRBV28 and TRBJ1-3; 10 nucleotides agree with TRBD1. CDR1 and CDR2 from the germline V gene are MDHEN and SYDVKM. V trimming: 7 bases; J trimming: 5 bases; junction bases outside the gene matches: 11. The CDR3 runs 16 residues.

The chain is built from TRBV28 and TRBJ2-3, with 9 bases that match TRBD2. The CDR3 is 16 amino acids. V dropped 11 bases and J dropped 6; count of bases not matched to a gene: 18. Germline V gene data show CDR1 as MDHEN and CDR2 as SYDVKM. The CDR3 protein is CASRSREGRGLDTQYF. The DNA for the CDR3 is TGTGCCTCCCGTTCGCGGGAGGGCCGGGGGCTTGATACGCAGTATTTT.

The rearrangement links TRBV27 to TRBJ1-1; D remains ambiguous. Trimming removed 6 bases from V and 1 base from J, with 6 bases in between. Germline V lookup: CDR1 MNHEY, CDR2 SMNVEV (reference sequence). CDR3 length: 12 residues. The CDR3: CASSRQNTEAFF. The CDR3 nucleotides read TGTGCCAGCAGCCGACAGAACACTGAAGCTTTCTTT.

The genes are TRBV7-9 and TRBJ1-5, with unresolved D. Looked up from germline, CDR1 is SEHNR and CDR2 is FQNEAQ (reference sequence). The germline V and J ends were trimmed by 1 base and 7 bases, with 11 bases remaining between them. The CDR3 spans 14 residues. CDR3 in amino acids: CASSLGEGAQPQHF. CDR3 DNA: TGTGCCAGCAGCTTAGGAGAGGGAGCCCAGCCCCAGCATTTT.

The V gene is TRBV3-1 (or the pseudogene TRBV3-2), the J gene TRBJ1-1; maybe TRBD1 (5 bases). Between the trimmed V and J ends, which lost 1 base and 3 bases, there was a span of 9 bases. The CDR3 contains 14 residues. Germline CDR1 is LGHDT and CDR2 is YNNKEL (reference sequence). The CDR3 is CASSQVGGDTEAFF. CDR3 coding DNA: TGTGCCAGCAGCCAAGTGGGGGGGGACACTGAAGCTTTCTTT.

The chain combines TRBV18 with TRBJ1-4; D is unresolved. The germline gives CDR1 KGHSH, CDR2 LQKENI. This CDR3 is built from 15 residues. Trimming pared 2 bases from V and 0 bases from J, leaving 7 bases between. The DNA for the CDR3 is TGTGCCAGCTCACCAGACCTTGCAACTAATGAAAAACTGTTTTTT. Amino acids: CASSPDLATNEKLFF. The whole variable domain, remainder taken from reference TRBV18 and TRBJ1-4, is NAGVMQNPRHLVRRRGQEARLRCSPMKGHSHVYWYRQLPEEGLKFMVYLQKENIIDESGMPKERFSAEFPKEGPSILRIQQVVRGDSAAYFCASSPDLATNEKLFFGSGTQLSVL.

V is TRBV5-4 and J is TRBJ2-2, with D possibly matching TRBD1 (5 bases). V was pared by 4 bases and J by 2 bases, with 15 bases between. CDR1 and CDR2 (germline): SGHNT, YYREEE (reference sequence). There are 16 residues in the CDR3. The CDR3 here is CASSLARGINTGELFF. CDR3 nucleotides: TGTGCCAGCAGCCTGGCTAGGGGCATTAACACCGGGGAGCTGTTTTTT.

This clone was picked up one time. The chain combines TRBV3-1 (or the pseudogene TRBV3-2) with TRBJ2-1; D possibly corresponds to TRBD2 (6 bases). Deletions cut 1 base from V and 3 bases from J, with 13 bases between. CDR3 length: 16 residues. Germline V gene sequence: CDR1 LGHDT, CDR2 YNNKEL (reference sequence). The DNA of the CDR3 is TGTGCCAGCAGCCAAGTACGGGCGGGAAGCTACAATGAGCAGTTCTTC. Its translation: CASSQVRAGSYNEQFF.

A word on this clone: Other DNA sequences in this sample translate to the same CDR3. The CDR3 nucleotides are TGTGCCAGCAGTTACCTTAATCAGCCCCAGCATTTT. The encoded protein is CASSYLNQPQHF. This chain connects TRBV27 to TRBJ1-5, with D uncertain. Per germline, CDR1 MNHEY and CDR2 SMNVEV (reference sequence). The CDR3 sequence is 12 residues long. Trimming pared 4 bases from V and 4 bases from J, leaving 5 bases between.

V gene TRBV5-1 combines with J gene TRBJ2-2, with 8 bases aligning to TRBD1. Unmatched junction bases numbered 5, after V lost 4 bases and J lost 6 bases. The V gene's germline CDR1 is SGHRS and CDR2 YFSETQ. CDR3 length: 14 amino acids. The CDR3 protein is CASSNGQGPGELFF. The CDR3 nucleotides read TGCGCCAGCAGCAACGGACAGGGCCCCGGGGAGCTGTTTTTT.

The genes are TRBV27 and TRBJ2-7, with no clear D. Trimming cost V 3 bases and J 6 bases, with 12 bases left between them. The germline CDR1 and CDR2 sequences are MNHEY and SMNVEV (reference sequence). The CDR3 covers 13 residues. This CDR3 is CASSFILGSEQYF. The CDR3 DNA reads as TGTGCCAGCAGTTTTATTCTGGGATCCGAGCAGTACTTC.